Shown below are 7 T cell receptor beta chains from a single sample sequenced in a study of OX40 agonist ivuxolimab in advanced cancers. Here immunoSEQ multiplex PCR was the method, and the copy in TCRdb shows in-frame clones only, minus some. The data contain 50,000 to 70,000 clones, approximately 81% of them singletons. Source: CD4+ or CD8+ T cells sorted from blood, taken in a trial of the OX40 agonist ivuxolimab. These receptors came from an adult with an advanced solid tumor such as melanoma, head and neck, liver or kidney cancer.

A few counts support this clone. This chain joins TRBV14 and TRBJ1-2; unclear D gene. V lost 2 bases to trimming and J lost 7 bases, with 8 bases between them. The CDR3 is made up of 12 amino acids. Germline V gene lookup returns CDR1 SGHDN and CDR2 FVKESK. For the CDR3, the DNA is TGTGCCAGCAGCCAAAACGAGATTGGCTACACCTTC. It translates to CASSQNEIGYTF.

The chain carries TRBV7-2 and TRBJ2-3; TRBD1 matches 10 bases. Per germline, CDR1 SGHTA and CDR2 FQGNSA. The J segment lost 2 bases and the V segment lost 7 bases, leaving 3 bases of the junction unmatched. The CDR3 is 14 residues long. CDR3 sequence: CASTTGGDTDTQYF. In DNA form, the CDR3 reads TGTGCCAGCACGACAGGGGGCGACACAGATACGCAGTATTTT.

J is TRBJ2-3 and V is TRBV28; 9 bases match TRBD2. From germline, CDR1 is MDHEN and CDR2 SYDVKM. The CDR3 runs 16 residues. The V gene end was trimmed by 4 bases and the J gene end by 2 bases; junction bases not matched to a gene: 7. The CDR3 DNA reads as TGTGCCAGCAGTTCAATAGCGGGAGCAACCACAGATACGCAGTATTTT. It yields the protein CASSSIAGATTDTQYF.

V and J are TRBV4-3 and TRBJ2-1; 7 bases agree with TRBD2. V shed 0 bases, J shed 4 bases, and the junction held 12 bases outside the gene matches. This CDR3 spans 18 amino acids. Germline CDR1 reads LGHNA; CDR2 reads YSLEER. The CDR3 sequence is CASSQDNSWSGAYNEQFF. CDR3 nucleotide sequence: TGCGCCAGCAGCCAAGATAATTCCTGGAGCGGGGCTTACAATGAGCAGTTCTTC.

The chain links TRBV5-1 to TRBJ1-1, with 9 bases that match TRBD1. The CDR3 length is 14 residues. Germline loops: CDR1 SGHRS, CDR2 YFSETQ. Trimming took 4 bases from V and 5 from J; bases not matched to a gene: 6. The DNA for the CDR3 is TGCGCCAGCAGCCTGGACAGGGGTCAGACTGAAGCTTTCTTT. This gives the protein CASSLDRGQTEAFF.

The chain carries TRBV28 and TRBJ2-2, with 7 bases fitting TRBD1. CDR1 MDHEN and CDR2 SYDVKM come from the germline V gene. Losses at the gene ends were 6 bases for V and 4 bases for J; bases not matched to a gene: 8. The CDR3 sequence is 15 residues long. Here the CDR3 reads CASSIPGQLTGELFF. CDR3 nucleotide sequence: TGTGCCAGCAGCATCCCGGGACAGCTCACCGGGGAGCTGTTTTTT.

The genes are TRBV10-3 and TRBJ2-5; D is unresolved. The CDR3 is made up of 13 amino acids. Germline V gene lookup returns CDR1 ENHRY and CDR2 SYGVKD. V was shortened by 11 bases and J by 5 bases, with 18 bases between the two germline ends. The CDR3 spells CASKPQPRETQYF. DNA for the CDR3: TGTGCCTCGAAACCTCAGCCGCGTGAGACCCAGTACTTC.